Given below is one T cell receptor beta chain in context. Its antigen is not known. The protocol was immunoSEQ multiplex PCR, while the TCRdb copy is restricted to in-frame clones and leaves out a portion. The table lists about 120,000 clones, 90% to 95% of them singletons. These data come from a study of T cell responses to AZD1222 COVID-19 vaccine. With 0 bases removed from V and 6 bases from J, the gap between germline ends came to 10 bases. From germline, CDR1 is SGHNT and CDR2 YYREEE (reference sequence). The CDR3 consists of 15 residues. Study-level points and caveats: Clonal diversity may have been underestimated, and the donors were mostly white British, with more females than males. Unmutated variant regions are reportedly the target of nearly half of TCRs that are spike-specific.

The specimen comprised peripheral blood, sampled on day 0 of AZD1222 vaccination. The J gene is TRBJ2-6, the V gene TRBV5-4, with D hard to call. This TCR came from an adult in good health. The CDR3 region is CASSLEGVAANVLTF. CDR3 in DNA: TGTGCCAGCAGCTTGGAGGGTGTTGCGGCCAACGTCCTGACTTTC.